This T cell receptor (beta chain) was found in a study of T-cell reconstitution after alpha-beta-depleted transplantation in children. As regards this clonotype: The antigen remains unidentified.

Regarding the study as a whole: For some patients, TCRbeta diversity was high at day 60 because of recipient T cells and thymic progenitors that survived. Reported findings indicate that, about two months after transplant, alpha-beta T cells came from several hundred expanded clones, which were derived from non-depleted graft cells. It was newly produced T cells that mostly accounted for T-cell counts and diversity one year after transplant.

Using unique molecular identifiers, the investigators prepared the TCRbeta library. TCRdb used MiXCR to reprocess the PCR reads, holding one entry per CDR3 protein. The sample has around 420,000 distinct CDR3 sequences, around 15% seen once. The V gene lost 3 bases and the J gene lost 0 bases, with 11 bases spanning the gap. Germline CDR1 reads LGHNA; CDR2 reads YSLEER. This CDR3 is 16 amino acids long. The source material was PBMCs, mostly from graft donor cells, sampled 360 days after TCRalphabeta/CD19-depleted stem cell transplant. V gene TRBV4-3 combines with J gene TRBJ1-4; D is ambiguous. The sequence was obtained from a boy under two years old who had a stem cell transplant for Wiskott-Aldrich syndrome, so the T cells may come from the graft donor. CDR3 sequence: CASSHFYPATNEKLFF. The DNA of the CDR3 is TGCGCCAGCAGCCATTTCTACCCGGCAACTAATGAAAAACTGTTTTTT.